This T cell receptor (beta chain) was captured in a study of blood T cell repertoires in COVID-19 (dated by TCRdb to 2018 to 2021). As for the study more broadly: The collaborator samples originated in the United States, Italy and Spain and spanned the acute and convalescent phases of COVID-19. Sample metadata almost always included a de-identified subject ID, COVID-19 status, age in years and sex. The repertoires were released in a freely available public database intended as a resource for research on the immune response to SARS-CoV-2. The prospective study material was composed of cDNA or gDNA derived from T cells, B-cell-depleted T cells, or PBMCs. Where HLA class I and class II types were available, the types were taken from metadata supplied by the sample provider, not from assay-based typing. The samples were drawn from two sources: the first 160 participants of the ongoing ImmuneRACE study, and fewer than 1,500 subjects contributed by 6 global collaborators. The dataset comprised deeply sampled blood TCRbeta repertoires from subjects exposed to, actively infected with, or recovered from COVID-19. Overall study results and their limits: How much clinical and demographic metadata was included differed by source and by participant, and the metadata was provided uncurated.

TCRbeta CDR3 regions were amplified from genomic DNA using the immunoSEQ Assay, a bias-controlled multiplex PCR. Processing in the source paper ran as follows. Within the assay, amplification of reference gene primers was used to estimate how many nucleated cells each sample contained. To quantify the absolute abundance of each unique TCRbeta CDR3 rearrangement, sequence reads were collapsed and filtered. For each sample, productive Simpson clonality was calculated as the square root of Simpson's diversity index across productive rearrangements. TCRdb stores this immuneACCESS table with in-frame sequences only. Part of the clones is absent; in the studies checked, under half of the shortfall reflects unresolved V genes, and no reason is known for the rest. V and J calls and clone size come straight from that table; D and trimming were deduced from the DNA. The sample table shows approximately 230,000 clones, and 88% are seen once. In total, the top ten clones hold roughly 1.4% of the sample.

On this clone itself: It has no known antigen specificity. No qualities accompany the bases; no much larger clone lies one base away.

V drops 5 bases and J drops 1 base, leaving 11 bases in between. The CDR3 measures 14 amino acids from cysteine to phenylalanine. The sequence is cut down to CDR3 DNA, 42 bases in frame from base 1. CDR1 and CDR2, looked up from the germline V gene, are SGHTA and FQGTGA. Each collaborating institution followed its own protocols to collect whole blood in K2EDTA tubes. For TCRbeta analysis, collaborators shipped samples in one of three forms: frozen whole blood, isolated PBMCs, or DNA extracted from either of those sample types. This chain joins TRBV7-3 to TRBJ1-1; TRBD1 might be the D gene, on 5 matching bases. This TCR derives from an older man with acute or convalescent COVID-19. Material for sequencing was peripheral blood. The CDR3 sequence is CASSPTGGNTEAFF. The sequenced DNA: TGTGCCAGCAGCCCAACCGGGGGGAACACTGAAGCTTTCTTT. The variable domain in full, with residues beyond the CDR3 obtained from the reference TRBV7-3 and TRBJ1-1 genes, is GAGVSQTPSNKVTEKGKYVELRCDPISGHTALYWYRQSLGQGPEFLIYFQGTGAADDSGLPNDRFFAVRPEGSVSTLKIQRTERGDSAVYLCASSPTGGNTEAFFGQGTRLTVV.